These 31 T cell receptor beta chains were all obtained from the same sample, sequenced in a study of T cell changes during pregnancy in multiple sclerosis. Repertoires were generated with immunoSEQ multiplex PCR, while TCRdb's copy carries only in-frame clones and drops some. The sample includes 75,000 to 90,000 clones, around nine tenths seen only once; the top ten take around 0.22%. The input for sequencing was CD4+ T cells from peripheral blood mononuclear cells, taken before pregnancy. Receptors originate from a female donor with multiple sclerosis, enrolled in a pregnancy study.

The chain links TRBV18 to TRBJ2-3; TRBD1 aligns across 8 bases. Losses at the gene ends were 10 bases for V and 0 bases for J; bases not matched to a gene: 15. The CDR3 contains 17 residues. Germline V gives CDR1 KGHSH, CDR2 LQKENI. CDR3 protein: CATSQRQGFSSTDTQYF. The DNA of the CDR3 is TGTGCCACTTCCCAAAGACAGGGGTTTTCTAGCACAGATACGCAGTATTTT.

CDR3 residues: CASSLGTKGNEKLFF. CDR3 nucleotides: TGTGCCAGCAGCCTCGGGACAAAGGGCAATGAAAAACTGTTTTTT. The rearrangement links TRBV5-8 to TRBJ1-4; D is perhaps TRBD1 (6 bases). The CDR3 contains 15 residues. CDR1 and CDR2 (germline): SGHTS, YDEGEE. V lost 4 bases and J 5 bases, leaving 15 bases between the germline ends.

CDR3 DNA: TGCGCCAGCAGGGGTTTGAGCGGGGGGGGCGCAGATACGCAGTATTTT. The encoded protein is CASRGLSGGGADTQYF. The chain recombines TRBV5-1 with TRBJ2-3; 10 bases match TRBD2. CDR1 and CDR2 (germline): SGHRS, YFSETQ. This CDR3 is 16 amino acids long. With V trimmed by 5 bases and J by 4 bases, 10 bases remained unmatched.

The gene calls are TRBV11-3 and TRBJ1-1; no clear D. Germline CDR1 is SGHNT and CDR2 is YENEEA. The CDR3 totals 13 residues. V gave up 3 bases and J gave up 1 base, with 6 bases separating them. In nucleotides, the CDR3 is TGTGCCAGCAGCTTCTCCAGGAACACTGAAGCTTTCTTT. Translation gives CASSFSRNTEAFF.

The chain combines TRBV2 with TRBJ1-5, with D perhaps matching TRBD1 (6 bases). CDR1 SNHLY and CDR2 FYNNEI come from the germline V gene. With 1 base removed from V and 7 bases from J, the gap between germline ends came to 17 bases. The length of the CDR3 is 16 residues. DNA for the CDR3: TGTGCCAGCAGTGAAGTCCCCCCAGGGGTGGTACAGCCCCAGCATTTT. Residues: CASSEVPPGVVQPQHF.

CDR3 region: CASSFVLNTEAFF. The CDR3, as DNA: TGTGCCAGCAGCTTCGTCCTGAACACTGAAGCTTTCTTT. The chain joins TRBV5-5 to TRBJ1-1; D not resolved. This CDR3 spans 13 amino acids. The germline CDR1 and CDR2 sequences are SGHKS and YYEKEE (reference sequence). Trimming took 2 bases from V and 0 from J, leaving 5 bases between them.

CDR3 in DNA: TGTGCCAGCGGACGGACAGGGTACGGCTACGAGCAGTACTTC. It yields the protein CASGRTGYGYEQYF. The rearrangement joins TRBV27 to TRBJ2-7; 8 bases align to TRBD1. There are 14 residues in the CDR3. The junction had 9 bases not matched to a gene; V was cut back by 8 bases and J by 3 bases. CDR1 MNHEY and CDR2 SMNVEV come from the germline V gene (reference sequence).

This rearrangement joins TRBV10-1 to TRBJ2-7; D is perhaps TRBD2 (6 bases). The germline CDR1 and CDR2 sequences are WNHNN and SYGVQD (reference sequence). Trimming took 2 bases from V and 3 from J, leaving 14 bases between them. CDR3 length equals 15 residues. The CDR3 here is CASSERGGRDYEQYF. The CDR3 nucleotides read TGCGCCAGCAGTGAGAGGGGAGGAAGGGACTACGAGCAGTACTTC.

CDR3 residues: CASSLVPLRRSPSSYEQYF. The CDR3 nucleotides are TGTGCCAGCAGCTTAGTCCCCCTGCGGCGCAGCCCTTCCTCCTACGAGCAGTACTTC. The V and J genes are TRBV7-8 and TRBJ2-7, with no clear D. The germline gives CDR1 SGHVS, CDR2 FQNEAQ. V lost 1 base, J lost 0 bases, and 22 bases lay in between. This CDR3 comprises 19 residues. The full variable domain, its missing parts supplied by reference TRBV7-8 and TRBJ2-7, is GAGVSQSPRYKVAKRGQDVALRCDPISGHVSLFWYQQALGQGPEFLTYFQNEAQLDKSGLPSDRFFAERPEGSVSTLKIQRTQQEDSAVYLCASSLVPLRRSPSSYEQYFGPGTRLTVT.

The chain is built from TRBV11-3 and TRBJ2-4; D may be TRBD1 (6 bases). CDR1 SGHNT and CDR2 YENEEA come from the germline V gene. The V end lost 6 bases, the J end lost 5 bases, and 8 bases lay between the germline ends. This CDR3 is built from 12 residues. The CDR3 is CASSNRENIQYF. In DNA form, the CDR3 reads TGTGCCAGCAGTAACAGGGAAAACATTCAGTACTTC.

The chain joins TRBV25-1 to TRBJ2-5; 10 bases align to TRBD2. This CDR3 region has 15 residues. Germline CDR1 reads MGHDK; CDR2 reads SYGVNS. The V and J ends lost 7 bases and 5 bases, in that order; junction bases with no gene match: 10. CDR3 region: CASTDASGSRETQYF. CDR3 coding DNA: TGTGCCAGCACGGACGCTAGCGGGAGTCGGGAGACCCAGTACTTC.

The CDR3 loop reads CASSPRAGQETQYF. The CDR3 DNA sequence: TGCGCCAGCAGCCCCCGGGCGGGCCAAGAGACCCAGTACTTC. The chain is built from TRBV5-1 and TRBJ2-5; a possible D gene is TRBD2 (5 bases). The CDR3 loop spans 14 amino acids. Germline CDR1 is SGHRS and CDR2 is YFSETQ. The ends were cut back, 4 bases at V and 1 base at J, with 11 bases in the middle. The full variable domain, with the rest looked up from reference TRBV5-1 and TRBJ2-5, is KAGVTQTPRYLIKTRGQQVTLSCSPISGHRSVSWYQQTPGQGLQFLFEYFSETQRNKGNFPGRFSGRQFSNSRSEMNVSTLELGDSALYLCASSPRAGQETQYFGPGTRLLVL.

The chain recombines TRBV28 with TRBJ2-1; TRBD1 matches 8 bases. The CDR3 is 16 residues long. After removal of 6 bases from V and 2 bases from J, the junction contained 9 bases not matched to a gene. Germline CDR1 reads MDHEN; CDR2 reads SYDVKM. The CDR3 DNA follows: TGTGCCAGCAGCTCTACTACAGGGGGACCCTACAATGAGCAGTTCTTC. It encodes CASSSTTGGPYNEQFF.

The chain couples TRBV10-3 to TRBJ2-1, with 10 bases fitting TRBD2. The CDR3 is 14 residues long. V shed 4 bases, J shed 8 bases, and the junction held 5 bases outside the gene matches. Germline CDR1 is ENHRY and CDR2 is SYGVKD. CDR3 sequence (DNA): TGTGCCATCAGTGCCAGCGGGAGGGCCGATGAGCAGTTCTTC. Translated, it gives CAISASGRADEQFF.

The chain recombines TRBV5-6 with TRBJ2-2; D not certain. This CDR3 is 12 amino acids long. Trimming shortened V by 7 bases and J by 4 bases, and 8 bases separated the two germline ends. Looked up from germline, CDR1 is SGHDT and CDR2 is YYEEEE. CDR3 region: CASGRSTGELFF. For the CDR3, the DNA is TGTGCCAGCGGCCGGAGCACCGGGGAGCTGTTTTTT. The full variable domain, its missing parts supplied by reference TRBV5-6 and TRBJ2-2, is DAGVTQSPTHLIKTRGQQVTLRCSPKSGHDTVSWYQQALGQGPQFIFQYYEEEERQRGNFPDRFSGHQFPNYSSELNVNALLLGDSALYLCASGRSTGELFFGEGSRLTVL.

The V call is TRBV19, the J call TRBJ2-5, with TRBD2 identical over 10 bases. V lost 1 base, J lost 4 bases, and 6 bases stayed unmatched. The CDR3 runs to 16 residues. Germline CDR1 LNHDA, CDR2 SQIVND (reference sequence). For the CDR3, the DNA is TGTGCCAGTAGTATAGTAACAGCGGGGGGGGCAGAGACCCAGTACTTC. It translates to CASSIVTAGGAETQYF.

CDR3: CASSPPRVSNTEAFF. CDR3 nucleotides: TGTGCCAGCAGTCCTCCCCGAGTCTCGAACACTGAAGCTTTCTTT. The chain employs TRBV6-5 and TRBJ1-1; D remains unclear. This CDR3 has 15 residues. Trimming cost V 5 bases and J 1 base, with 14 bases left between them. Germline values: CDR1 MNHEY, CDR2 SVGAGI.

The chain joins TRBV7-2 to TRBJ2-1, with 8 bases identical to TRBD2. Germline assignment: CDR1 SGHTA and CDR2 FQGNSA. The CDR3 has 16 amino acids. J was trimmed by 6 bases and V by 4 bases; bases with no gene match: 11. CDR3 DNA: TGTGCCAGCAGCTCACAGACTAGCGCCAGCCTCAATGAGCAGTTCTTC. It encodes CASSSQTSASLNEQFF.

Here the CDR3 reads CAISPDRGDGYTF. The DNA of the CDR3 is TGTGCCATCAGCCCGGACAGGGGAGATGGCTACACCTTC. V and J are TRBV10-3 and TRBJ1-2, with TRBD1 identical over 9 bases. Unmatched junction bases numbered 5, after V lost 6 bases and J lost 6 bases. Germline V gene sequence: CDR1 ENHRY, CDR2 SYGVKD. The CDR3 sequence is 13 residues long.

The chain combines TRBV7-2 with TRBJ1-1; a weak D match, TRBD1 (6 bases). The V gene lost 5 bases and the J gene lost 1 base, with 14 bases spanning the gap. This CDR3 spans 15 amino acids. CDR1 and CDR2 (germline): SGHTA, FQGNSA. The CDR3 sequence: CASSLQTGANTEAFF. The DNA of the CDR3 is TGTGCCAGCAGCCTTCAGACAGGCGCGAACACTGAAGCTTTCTTT.

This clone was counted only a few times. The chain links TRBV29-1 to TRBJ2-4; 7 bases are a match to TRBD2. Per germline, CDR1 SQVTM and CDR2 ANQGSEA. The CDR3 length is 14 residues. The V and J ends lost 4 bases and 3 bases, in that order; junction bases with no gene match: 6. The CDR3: CSVGGGGGKNIQYF. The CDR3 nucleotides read TGCAGCGTTGGGGGGGGTGGGGGCAAAAACATTCAGTACTTC.

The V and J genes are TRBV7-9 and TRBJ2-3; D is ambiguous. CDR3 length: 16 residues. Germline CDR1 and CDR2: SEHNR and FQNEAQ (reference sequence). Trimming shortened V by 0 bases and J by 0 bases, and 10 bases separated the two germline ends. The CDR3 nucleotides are TGTGCCAGCAGCTTAGCTGGCGGATTTAGCACAGATACGCAGTATTTT. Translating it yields CASSLAGGFSTDTQYF. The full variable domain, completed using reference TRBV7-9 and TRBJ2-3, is DTGVSQNPRHKITKRGQNVTFRCDPISEHNRLYWYRQTLGQGPEFLTYFQNEAQLEKSRLLSDRFSAERPKGSFSTLEIQRTEQGDSAMYLCASSLAGGFSTDTQYFGPGTRLTVL.

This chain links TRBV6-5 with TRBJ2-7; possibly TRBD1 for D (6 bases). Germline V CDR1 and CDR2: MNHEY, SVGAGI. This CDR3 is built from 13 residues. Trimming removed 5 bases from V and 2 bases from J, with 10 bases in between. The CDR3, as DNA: TGTGCCAGCAGTCTACAGGGTACCTACGAGCAGTACTTC. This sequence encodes CASSLQGTYEQYF.

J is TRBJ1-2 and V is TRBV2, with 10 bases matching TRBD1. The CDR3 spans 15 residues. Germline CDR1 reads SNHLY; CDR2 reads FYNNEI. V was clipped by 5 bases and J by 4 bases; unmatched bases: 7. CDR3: CASSWDRGFAYGYTF. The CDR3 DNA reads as TGTGCCAGCAGTTGGGACAGGGGATTCGCCTATGGCTACACCTTC.

The CDR3 region has the DNA TGTGCCAGCAGCTTAATCAACAGGGGGCGGGAACGGTACGAGCAGTACTTC. Translated, it gives CASSLINRGRERYEQYF. The chain links TRBV7-3 to TRBJ2-7; 9 nucleotides align to TRBD1. In germline, CDR1 is SGHTA, CDR2 FQGTGA. The CDR3 sequence is 17 residues long. V lost 1 base and J lost 4; bases outside the gene matches: 11.

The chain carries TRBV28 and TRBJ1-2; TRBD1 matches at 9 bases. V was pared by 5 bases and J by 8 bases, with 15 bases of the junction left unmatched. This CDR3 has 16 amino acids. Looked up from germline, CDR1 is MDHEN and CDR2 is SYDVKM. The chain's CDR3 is CASSQGAGTGNQGYTF. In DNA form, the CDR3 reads TGTGCCAGCAGTCAGGGCGCCGGGACAGGGAATCAGGGCTACACCTTC.

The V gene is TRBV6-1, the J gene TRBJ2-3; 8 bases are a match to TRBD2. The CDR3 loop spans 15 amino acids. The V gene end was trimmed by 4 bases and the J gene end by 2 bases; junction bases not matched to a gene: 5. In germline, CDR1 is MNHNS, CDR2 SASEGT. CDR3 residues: CASSVSSGYTDTQYF. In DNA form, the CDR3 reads TGTGCCAGCAGTGTATCTAGCGGGTACACAGATACGCAGTATTTT.

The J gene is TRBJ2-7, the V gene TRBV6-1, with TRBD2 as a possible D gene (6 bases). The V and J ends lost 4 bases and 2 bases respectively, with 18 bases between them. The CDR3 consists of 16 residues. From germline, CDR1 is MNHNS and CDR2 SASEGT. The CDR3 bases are TGTGCCAGCAGTGGACCCCGGTGGAGCGGGCCCTACGAGCAGTACTTC. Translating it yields CASSGPRWSGPYEQYF.

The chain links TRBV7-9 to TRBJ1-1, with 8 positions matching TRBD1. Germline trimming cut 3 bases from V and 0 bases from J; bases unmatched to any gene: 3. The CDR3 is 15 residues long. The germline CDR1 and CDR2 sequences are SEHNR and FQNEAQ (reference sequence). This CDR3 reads CASSLGQAMNTEAFF. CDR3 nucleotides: TGTGCCAGCAGCTTGGGACAGGCCATGAACACTGAAGCTTTCTTT. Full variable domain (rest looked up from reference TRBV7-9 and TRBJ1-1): DTGVSQNPRHKITKRGQNVTFRCDPISEHNRLYWYRQTLGQGPEFLTYFQNEAQLEKSRLLSDRFSAERPKGSFSTLEIQRTEQGDSAMYLCASSLGQAMNTEAFFGQGTRLTVV.

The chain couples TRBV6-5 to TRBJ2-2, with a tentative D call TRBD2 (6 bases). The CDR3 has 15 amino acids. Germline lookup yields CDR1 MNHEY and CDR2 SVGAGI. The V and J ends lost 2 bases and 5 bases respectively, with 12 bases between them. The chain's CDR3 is CASSYGSAGTGELFF. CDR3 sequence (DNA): TGTGCCAGCAGTTACGGGAGCGCGGGGACCGGGGAGCTGTTTTTT.

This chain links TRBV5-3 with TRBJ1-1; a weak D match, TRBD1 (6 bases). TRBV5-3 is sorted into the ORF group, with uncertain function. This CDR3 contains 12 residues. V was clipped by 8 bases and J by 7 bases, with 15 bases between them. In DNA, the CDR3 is TGTGCCAGGAGACAGGCACGAGTTGAAGCTTTCTTT. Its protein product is CARRQARVEAFF.